This T cell receptor (beta chain) is drawn from a study of blood T cells in healthy people across ages. This clonotype was seen ten or more times. Its antigen is still unknown. A second about 7 to 12 cycle PCR used barcoded and J-beta primers. Tags on each cDNA molecule came from a template-switch adaptor with 12 random nucleotides. From the 5' RACE reads, TCRdb called clonotypes with MiXCR, one entry per CDR3 protein. The repertoire consists of about 590,000 distinct CDR3 sequences, with roughly 31% occurring once and the leading ten covering 15% to 17%. CDR1 is MNHNY, CDR2 SVGAGI, per germline (reference sequence). Between the trimmed V and J ends, which lost 7 bases and 2 bases, there was a span of 9 bases. The CDR3 consists of 12 residues. The study's findings and limits: Among T cells, TCR beta diversity per million cells dropped roughly linearly as age rose.

The V call is TRBV6-6, the J call TRBJ2-7; D is undetermined. The sample was blood. The TCR originated in a woman older than 75 in good health. The CDR3 here is CASKRSPYEQYF. The CDR3 DNA reads TGTGCCAGCAAGCGCAGTCCCTACGAGCAGTACTTC.